This T cell receptor beta chain originates from a study of shared clonotypes between healthy human individuals. Study-wide points: The study generally estimated greater richness for naive than memory subsets. Clonotype sharing among donors, it was expected, would be affected by sequencing depth. Represented genetic and exposure-history diversity was restricted by having few donors.

As for this clone: Its target is not known.

Those who donated, Caucasian adults without exception, all lived in Nashville, Tennessee. Using immunoSEQ multiplex PCR, the repertoire was profiled, and TCRdb retains in-frame clones only, with some absent. The sample carries about 1.5 million clones, over 95% recorded once. In germline, CDR1 is KGHSH, CDR2 LQKENI. There are 13 residues in the CDR3. Trimming shortened V by 3 bases and J by 4 bases, and 9 bases separated the two germline ends. The sequence came from a man aged 25 to 40 in good health. The gene calls are TRBV18 and TRBJ1-2, with unresolved D. Sequencing was performed on naive CD4+ T cells sorted from blood. As to subset: CD45RA+ positively selected. Written as DNA, the CDR3 is TGTGCCAGCTCACCTCAGTCCAGCTATGGCTACACCTTC. This sequence encodes CASSPQSSYGYTF.